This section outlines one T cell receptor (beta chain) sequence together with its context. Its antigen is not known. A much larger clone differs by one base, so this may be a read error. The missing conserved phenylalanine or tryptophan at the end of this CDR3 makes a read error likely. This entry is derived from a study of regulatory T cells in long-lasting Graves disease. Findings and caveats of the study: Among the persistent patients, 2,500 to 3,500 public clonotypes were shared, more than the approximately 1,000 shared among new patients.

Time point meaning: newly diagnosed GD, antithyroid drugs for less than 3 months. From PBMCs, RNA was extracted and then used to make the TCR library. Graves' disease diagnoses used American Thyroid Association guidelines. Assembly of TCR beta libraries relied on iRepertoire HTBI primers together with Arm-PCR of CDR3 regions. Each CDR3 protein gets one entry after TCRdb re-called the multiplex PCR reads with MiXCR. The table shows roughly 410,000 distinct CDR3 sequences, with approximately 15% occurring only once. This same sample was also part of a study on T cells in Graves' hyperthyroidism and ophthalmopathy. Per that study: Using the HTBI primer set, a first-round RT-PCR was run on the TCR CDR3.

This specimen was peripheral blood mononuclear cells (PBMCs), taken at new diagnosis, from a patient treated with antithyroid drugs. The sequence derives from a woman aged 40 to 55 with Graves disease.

The CDR3 DNA sequence: TGTGCCAGCTCACCAAGGGGGTTTGAGACCCAGTACCTC. Its protein product is CASSPRGFETQYL. V usage is TRBV18 and J usage is TRBJ2-5, with a possible D match to TRBD1 (6 bases). Per germline, CDR1 KGHSH and CDR2 LQKENI. CDR3 length: 13 residues. V lost 2 bases and J lost 5, with 9 bases in between.